The 25 T cell receptor beta chains listed next were all sequenced from one sample in a study of blood T cells in healthy people across ages. The use of a sample-barcoded 5' primer and a J-beta primer mix characterized a second PCR of about 6 to 11 cycles. TCRdb reprocessed the 5' RACE reads with MiXCR, giving one entry per CDR3 protein. The table shows about 670,000 distinct CDR3 sequences, with over 40% occurring only once. Sequencing was performed on blood. The receptor source for this set is an elderly woman in good health.

As regards this clonotype: A much larger clone is a single base away; this may be a read error. J is TRBJ2-7 and V is TRBV2; D unclear. The germline V gene encodes CDR1 SNHLY and CDR2 FYNNEI. The CDR3 is made up of 11 amino acids. In nucleotides, the CDR3 is TGTGCCGGCAGTGAGGTCCACGAGCAGTACTTC. Encoded protein: CAGSEVHEQYF.

This chain uses TRBV6-6 with TRBJ2-7; the match to TRBD1 covers 7 bases. V was clipped by 6 bases and J by 2 bases; unmatched bases: 4. Germline V lookup: CDR1 MNHNY, CDR2 SVGAGI (reference sequence). The CDR3 sequence is 13 residues long. Here the CDR3 DNA reads TGTGCCAGCAGGACAGGGTTCACCTACGAGCAGTACTTC. Translated: CASRTGFTYEQYF.

This clonotype appeared many times. This CDR3 is CASSFAGDYGYTF. The CDR3 region has the DNA TGTGCCAGCAGCTTTGCAGGGGACTATGGCTACACCTTC. The gene calls are TRBV11-2 and TRBJ1-2; D perhaps matches TRBD1 (6 bases). CDR1 SGHAT and CDR2 FQNNGV come from the germline V gene. The V end was cut by 3 bases, the J end by 3 bases, with 8 bases between. This CDR3 contains 13 residues.

This clonotype has more than one count but fewer than ten. A much larger clone lies one base from this, so it may be a read error. The chain links TRBV7-9 to TRBJ2-3; perhaps TRBD1 as D (6 bases). Germline V gene lookup returns CDR1 SEHNR and CDR2 FQNEAQ (reference sequence). The CDR3 is 15 amino acids. The germline V and J ends were trimmed by 6 bases and 1 base, with 14 bases remaining between them. The CDR3 sequence: CASSSRGPRTDTQYF. The CDR3 DNA reads as TGTGCCAGCAGTAGCAGGGGACCACGCACAGATACGCAGTATTTT.

The table lists this clonotype with many counts. The CDR3 here is CASSYRHRETQYF. The CDR3 DNA sequence: TGTGCCAGCAGTTACCGACACCGAGAGACCCAGTACTTC. The rearrangement joins TRBV6-5 to TRBJ2-5; no definite D call. The V and J ends lost 2 bases and 4 bases respectively, with 8 bases between them. The germline CDR1 and CDR2 sequences are MNHEY and SVGAGI. The CDR3 runs to 13 residues.

The genes are TRBV6-5 and TRBJ2-3, with 7 bases identical to TRBD1. Trimming cost V 6 bases and J 0 bases; bases outside gene matches: 9. The CDR3 totals 16 residues. The germline V gene encodes CDR1 MNHEY and CDR2 SVGAGI. This CDR3 is CASSARGQLSTDTQYF. In DNA form, the CDR3 reads TGTGCCAGCAGCGCCCGGGGACAGCTTAGCACAGATACGCAGTATTTT.

This rearrangement joins TRBV20-1 to TRBJ2-1; D is undetermined. Trimming stripped 0 bases from V and 4 bases from J, with 10 bases between. Germline loops: CDR1 DFQATT, CDR2 SNEGSKA (reference sequence). The CDR3 sequence is 14 residues long. The chain's CDR3 is CSARDPGQYNEQFF. CDR3 sequence (DNA): TGCAGTGCTAGAGATCCTGGGCAGTACAATGAGCAGTTCTTC.

Many counts were recorded for this clonotype. V and J are TRBV20-1 and TRBJ2-5, with D unresolved. The germline V gene encodes CDR1 DFQATT and CDR2 SNEGSKA (reference sequence). CDR3 length: 11 residues. V gave up 6 bases and J gave up 11 bases, with 16 bases separating them. CDR3 nucleotides: TGCAGTGCAATGGGCCCAGTCTGGCAGTACTTC. It is translated as CSAMGPVWQYF.

The CDR3 protein is CASLGVTRTSVYEQFF. In DNA, the CDR3 is TGTGCCAGCCTAGGTGTGACGAGGACTAGCGTCTATGAGCAGTTCTTC. The chain carries TRBV6-5 and TRBJ2-1; 9 bases are a match to TRBD2. CDR1 and CDR2 (germline): MNHEY, SVGAGI. This CDR3 has 16 amino acids. V lost 8 bases, J lost 8 bases, and 16 bases stayed unmatched.

J is TRBJ2-1 and V is TRBV3-1; D is possibly TRBD2 (6 bases). Germline V gene lookup returns CDR1 LGHDT and CDR2 YNNKEL (reference sequence). This CDR3 is 15 amino acids long. V lost 3 bases to trimming and J lost 7 bases, with 16 bases between them. CDR3 DNA sequence: TGTGCCAGCAGCCATTCGGGAAGACTAGGAAATGAGCAGTTCTTC. Its protein product is CASSHSGRLGNEQFF.

The genes are TRBV5-1 and TRBJ1-1; the match to TRBD1 covers 11 bases. There are 17 residues in the CDR3. After removal of 4 bases from V and 0 bases from J, the junction contained 8 bases not matched to a gene. Germline CDR1 SGHRS, CDR2 YFSETQ. DNA for the CDR3: TGCGCCAGCAGCCTCGCCCGGGACAGGGGGATGAACACTGAAGCTTTCTTT. This codes for CASSLARDRGMNTEAFF.

This clonotype was found many times. This chain links TRBV11-1 with TRBJ2-7; TRBD2 aligns across 7 bases. J lost 3 bases, V lost 2 bases, and 7 bases had no gene match. Germline CDR1 is SGHAT and CDR2 is FQDESV (reference sequence). The CDR3 has 15 residues. The CDR3 coding sequence is TGTGCCAGCAGCTTAACTAGCGCCAGCCTCTACGAGCAGTACTTC. Translation: CASSLTSASLYEQYF. Full variable domain (missing parts from reference TRBV11-1 and TRBJ2-7): EAEVAQSPRYKITEKSQAVAFWCDPISGHATLYWYRQILGQGPELLVQFQDESVVDDSQLPKDRFSAERLKGVDSTLKIQPAELGDSAMYLCASSLTSASLYEQYFGPGTRLTVT.

In this sample, this clonotype turned up many times. This rearrangement joins TRBV12-3 or TRBV12-4 to TRBJ2-3; tentative D call: TRBD2 (6 bases). With 4 bases removed from V and 2 bases from J, the gap between germline ends came to 10 bases. The CDR3 covers 14 residues. CDR3 sequence reads: CASSSLATTDTQYF. The CDR3 DNA sequence: TGTGCCAGCAGTTCTCTAGCGACCACAGATACGCAGTATTTT.

The sample holds many counts of this clonotype. The chain combines TRBV6-1 with TRBJ2-7, with D possibly being TRBD2 (6 bases). Trimming shortened V by 2 bases and J by 3 bases, and 14 bases separated the two germline ends. Per germline, CDR1 MNHNS and CDR2 SASEGT. There are 15 residues in the CDR3. The chain's CDR3 is CASSETRGSGYEQYF. In DNA form, the CDR3 reads TGTGCCAGCAGTGAAACGCGGGGATCTGGCTACGAGCAGTACTTC.

The chain recombines TRBV27 with TRBJ2-7; D is perhaps TRBD1 or TRBD2 (5 bases each). The CDR3 runs to 15 residues. Trimming cost V 3 bases and J 1 base, with 13 bases left between them. Germline CDR1 MNHEY, CDR2 SMNVEV (reference sequence). The CDR3 sequence is CASSLDLGTSYEQYF. CDR3 coding DNA: TGTGCCAGCAGTTTGGATCTCGGGACGTCCTACGAGCAGTACTTC.

This clonotype showed up just a few times. This may be a read error, as it is one base from a much larger clone. The gene calls are TRBV7-8 and TRBJ2-1, with D hard to call. This CDR3 comprises 14 residues. The V end lost 3 bases, the J end lost 5 bases, and 11 bases lay between the germline ends. Germline V gives CDR1 SGHVS, CDR2 FQNEAQ. This CDR3 is CASSFVLGHNEQFF. The CDR3 nucleotides are TGTGCCAGCAGCTTTGTCCTAGGGCACAATGAGCAGTTCTTC.

This clonotype has a handful of counts. Possible read error: a much larger clone is one base away. V usage is TRBV12-3 or TRBV12-4 and J usage is TRBJ2-7; TRBD2 matches at 15 bases. This CDR3 spans 19 amino acids. J gave up 7 bases and V 6 bases, and 19 bases lay outside the gene matches. The CDR3 DNA follows: TGTGCCAGCAGCCCCGGACTAGCGGGAGGGCCTGGTTCTACGAATGAGCAGTACTTC. Translating it yields CASSPGLAGGPGSTNEQYF.

This clonotype was observed many times. The chain employs TRBV5-1 and TRBJ1-5, with D unresolved. This CDR3 has 15 amino acids. CDR1 is SGHRS, CDR2 YFSETQ, per germline. Trimming stripped 0 bases from V and 0 bases from J, with 7 bases between. The CDR3 sequence is CASSLGTYSNQPQHF. The CDR3 DNA reads as TGCGCCAGCAGCTTGGGGACGTATAGCAATCAGCCCCAGCATTTT.

Many counts were recorded for this clonotype. The CDR3 nucleotides are TGTGCCAGCAGCGGCACTGAAGCTTTCTTT. Its protein product is CASSGTEAFF. V gene TRBV12-3 or TRBV12-4 combines with J gene TRBJ1-1; D ambiguous. Trimming cost V 6 bases and J 4 bases, with 3 bases left between them. This CDR3 is 10 amino acids long.

V usage is TRBV2 and J usage is TRBJ1-5; no definite D call. The germline CDR1 and CDR2 sequences are SNHLY and FYNNEI. The CDR3 spans 12 residues. V shed 6 bases and J shed 0 bases, with 3 bases lying between them. CDR3 DNA sequence: TGTGCCAGCAGGAATAGCAATCAGCCCCAGCATTTT. This sequence encodes CASRNSNQPQHF. Complete variable domain (other parts from reference TRBV2 and TRBJ1-5): EPEVTQTPSHQVTQMGQEVILRCVPISNHLYFYWYRQILGQKVEFLVSFYNNEISEKSEIFDDQFSVERPDGSNFTLKIRSTKLEDSAMYFCASRNSNQPQHFGDGTRLSIL.

There are a few counts of this clonotype. Its ends do not fully match the called genes, so a read error is possible. This chain joins TRBV6-5 and TRBJ1-1, with 7 bases fitting TRBD1. The CDR3 consists of 20 residues. Germline CDR1 reads MNHEY; CDR2 reads SVGAGI. CDR3 amino acids: CASSYSSTGTFVPRNTEAFF. The CDR3 DNA reads as TGTGCCAGCAGCTACTCGTCGACAGGGACTTTCGTACCTAGGAACACTGAAGCTTTCTTT.

This rearrangement joins TRBV7-8 to TRBJ2-6, with D unresolved. Trimming took off 6 bases at V and 0 bases at J, with 9 bases between the two ends. The CDR3 contains 15 residues. The germline CDR1 and CDR2 sequences are SGHVS and FQNEAQ. In DNA form, the CDR3 reads TGTGCCAGCAGAACGTCTTTCTCTGGGGCCAACGTCCTGACTTTC. This encodes CASRTSFSGANVLTF.

J is TRBJ2-3 and V is TRBV5-1; D perhaps matches TRBD1 (5 bases). Germline V gene data show CDR1 as SGHRS and CDR2 as YFSETQ. This CDR3 has 15 residues. V was clipped by 6 bases and J by 2 bases, with 16 bases between them. CDR3 DNA sequence: TGCGCCAGCAAAAATGGGGCATCTAACACAGATACGCAGTATTTT. Translated, it gives CASKNGASNTDTQYF.

The chain couples TRBV12-3 or TRBV12-4 to TRBJ1-5; 7 bases line up with TRBD1. The CDR3 extends over 13 amino acids. V lost 6 bases and J lost 6; bases outside the gene matches: 5. CDR3 nucleotide sequence: TGTGCCAGCAGATCGGACAGGTCTCAGCCCCAGCATTTT. Protein product: CASRSDRSQPQHF.

This clonotype was counted many times. The chain employs TRBV7-6 and TRBJ2-7; TRBD2 aligns across 9 bases. The CDR3 is 18 amino acids. The V gene's germline CDR1 is SGHVS and CDR2 FNYEAQ. Trimming removed 2 bases from V and 0 bases from J; junction bases left unmatched: 11. The CDR3 spells CASSLLPALSGSSYEQYF. The CDR3 DNA follows: TGTGCCAGCAGCTTATTACCCGCCCTTAGCGGGAGCTCCTACGAGCAGTACTTC.